This T cell receptor (beta chain) originates from a study of T cell repertoires in cytomegalovirus infection. One entry per CDR3 protein, called by TCRdb with MiXCR from the reads. The table includes 150,000 to 200,000 distinct CDR3 sequences, approximately 19% detected once. A few counts support this clonotype. The germline V gene has CDR1 SGHTA and CDR2 FQGNSA. The trim removed 1 base at V and 6 bases at J, leaving 7 bases unmatched. The CDR3 loop spans 15 amino acids. Sequenced: PBMCs. This clonotype was obtained from a human donor in good health (CMV status not recorded). Some clones in this sample may be carry-over from other donors' samples. J is TRBJ2-7 and V is TRBV7-2, with 9 positions matching TRBD1. CDR3 DNA sequence: TGTGCCAGCAGCTTAGTGAGGGACAGGGAAGGCGAGCAGTACTTC. As protein: CASSLVRDREGEQYF.